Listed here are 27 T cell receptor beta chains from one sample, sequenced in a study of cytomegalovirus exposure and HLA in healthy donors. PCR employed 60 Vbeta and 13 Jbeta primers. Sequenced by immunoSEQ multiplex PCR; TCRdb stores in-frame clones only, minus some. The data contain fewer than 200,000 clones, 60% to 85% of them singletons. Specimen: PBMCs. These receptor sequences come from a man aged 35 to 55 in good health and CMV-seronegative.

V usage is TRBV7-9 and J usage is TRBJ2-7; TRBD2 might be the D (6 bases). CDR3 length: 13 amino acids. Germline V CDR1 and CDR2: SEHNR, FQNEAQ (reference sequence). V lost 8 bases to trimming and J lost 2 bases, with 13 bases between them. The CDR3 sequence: CASSGEFTYEQYF. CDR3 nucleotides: TGTGCCAGCTCGGGAGAGTTCACCTACGAGCAGTACTTC.

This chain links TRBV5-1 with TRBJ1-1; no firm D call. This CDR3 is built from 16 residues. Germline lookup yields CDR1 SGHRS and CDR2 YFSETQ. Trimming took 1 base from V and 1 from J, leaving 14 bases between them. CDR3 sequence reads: CASSLLLSAGNTEAFF. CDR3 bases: TGCGCCAGCAGCTTGCTATTAAGCGCTGGGAACACTGAAGCTTTCTTT.

CDR3 in DNA: TGTGCCAGTAGTATGGGTAGAGGACAGGGGATCCCGGAAGCTTTCTTT. Amino acids: CASSMGRGQGIPEAFF. The gene calls are TRBV19 and TRBJ1-1; 9 bases match TRBD1. Germline V gene sequence: CDR1 LNHDA, CDR2 SQIVND (reference sequence). There are 16 residues in the CDR3. V dropped 3 bases and J dropped 8; count of bases not matched to a gene: 13.

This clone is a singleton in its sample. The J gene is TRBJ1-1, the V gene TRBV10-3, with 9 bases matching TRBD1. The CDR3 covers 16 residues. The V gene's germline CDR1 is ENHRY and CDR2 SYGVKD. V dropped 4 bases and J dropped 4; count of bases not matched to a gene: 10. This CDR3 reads CAISGSPDRGFTEAFF. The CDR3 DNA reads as TGTGCCATCAGTGGATCCCCGGACAGGGGCTTCACTGAAGCTTTCTTT.

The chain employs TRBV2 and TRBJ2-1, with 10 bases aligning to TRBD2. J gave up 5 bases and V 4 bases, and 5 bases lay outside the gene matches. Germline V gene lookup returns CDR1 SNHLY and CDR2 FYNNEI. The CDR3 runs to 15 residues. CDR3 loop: CASSVGLAIHNEQFF. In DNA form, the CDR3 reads TGTGCCAGCAGTGTGGGACTAGCGATCCACAATGAGCAGTTCTTC.

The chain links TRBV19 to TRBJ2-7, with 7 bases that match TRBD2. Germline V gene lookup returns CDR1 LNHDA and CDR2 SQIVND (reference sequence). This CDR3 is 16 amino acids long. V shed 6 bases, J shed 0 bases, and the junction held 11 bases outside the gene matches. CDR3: CASSVRPSGSSYEQYF. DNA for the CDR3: TGTGCCAGTAGCGTACGACCTAGCGGCAGCTCCTACGAGCAGTACTTC.

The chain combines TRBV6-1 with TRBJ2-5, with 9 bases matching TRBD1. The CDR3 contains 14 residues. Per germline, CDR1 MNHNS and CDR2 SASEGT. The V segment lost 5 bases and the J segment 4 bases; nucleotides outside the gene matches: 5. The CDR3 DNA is TGTGCCAGCAGTACCACAGGGGGCCGAGAGACCCAGTACTTC. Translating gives CASSTTGGRETQYF.

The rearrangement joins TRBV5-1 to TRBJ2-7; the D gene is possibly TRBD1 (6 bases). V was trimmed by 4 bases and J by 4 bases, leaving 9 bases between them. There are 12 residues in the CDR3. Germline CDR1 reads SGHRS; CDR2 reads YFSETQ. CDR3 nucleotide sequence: TGCGCCAGCAGCACACAGGGATACGAGCAGTACTTC. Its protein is CASSTQGYEQYF.

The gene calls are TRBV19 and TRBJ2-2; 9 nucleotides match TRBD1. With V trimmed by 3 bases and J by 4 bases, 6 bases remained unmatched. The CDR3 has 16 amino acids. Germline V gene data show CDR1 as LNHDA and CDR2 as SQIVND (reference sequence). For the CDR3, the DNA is TGTGCCAGTAGTATTGTGGGACAGGGTAGCACCGGGGAGCTGTTTTTT. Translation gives CASSIVGQGSTGELFF.

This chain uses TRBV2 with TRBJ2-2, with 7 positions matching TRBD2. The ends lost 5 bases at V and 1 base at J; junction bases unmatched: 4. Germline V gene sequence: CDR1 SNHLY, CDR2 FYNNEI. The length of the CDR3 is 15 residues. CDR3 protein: CASSFSGLNTGELFF. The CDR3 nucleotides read TGTGCCAGCAGTTTTAGCGGGCTGAACACCGGGGAGCTGTTTTTT.

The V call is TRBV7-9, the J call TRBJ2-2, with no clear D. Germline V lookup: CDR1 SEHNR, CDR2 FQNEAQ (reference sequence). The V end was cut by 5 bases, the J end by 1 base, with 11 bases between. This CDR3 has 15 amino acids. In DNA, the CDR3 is TGTGCCAGCAGCCCGACGACGGGGAACACCGGGGAGCTGTTTTTT. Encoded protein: CASSPTTGNTGELFF.

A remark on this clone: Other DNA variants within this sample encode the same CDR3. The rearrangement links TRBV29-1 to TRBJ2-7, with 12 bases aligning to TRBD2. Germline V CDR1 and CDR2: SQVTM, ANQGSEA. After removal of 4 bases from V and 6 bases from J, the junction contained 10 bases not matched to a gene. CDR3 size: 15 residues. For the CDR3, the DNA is TGCAGCGTTGTATCGGGGCTAGCGGGGGGGACCGAGCAGTACTTC. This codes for CSVVSGLAGGTEQYF.

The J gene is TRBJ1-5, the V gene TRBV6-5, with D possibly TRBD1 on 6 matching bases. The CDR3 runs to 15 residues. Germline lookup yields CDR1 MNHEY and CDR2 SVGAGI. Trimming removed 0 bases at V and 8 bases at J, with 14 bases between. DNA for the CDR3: TGTGCCAGCAGTTACTCGGCAGGGGCTCTCGAGCCCCAGCATTTT. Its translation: CASSYSAGALEPQHF.

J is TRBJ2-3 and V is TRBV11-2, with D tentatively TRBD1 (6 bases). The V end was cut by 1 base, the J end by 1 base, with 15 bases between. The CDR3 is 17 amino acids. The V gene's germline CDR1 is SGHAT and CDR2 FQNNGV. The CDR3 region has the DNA TGTGCCAGCAGCTTAGGGGTAGTGCGGACAGGCACAGATACGCAGTATTTT. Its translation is CASSLGVVRTGTDTQYF.

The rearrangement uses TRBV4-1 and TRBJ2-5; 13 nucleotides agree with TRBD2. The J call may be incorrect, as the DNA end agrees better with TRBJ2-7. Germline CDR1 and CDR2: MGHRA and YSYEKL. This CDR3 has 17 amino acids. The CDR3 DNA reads TGCGCCAGCAGCCACCCGCGGACTAGCGGGGGAACCTACGAGCAGTACTTC. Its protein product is CASSHPRTSGGTYEQYF.

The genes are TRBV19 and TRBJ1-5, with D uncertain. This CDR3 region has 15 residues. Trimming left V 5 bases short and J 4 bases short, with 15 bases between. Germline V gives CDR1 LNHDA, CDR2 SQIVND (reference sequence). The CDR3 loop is CASSPISGINQPQHF. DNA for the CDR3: TGTGCCAGTAGTCCAATCTCCGGGATTAATCAGCCCCAGCATTTT.

This CDR3 reads CASSVEDRDGLAVKETQYF. The DNA for the CDR3 is TGTGCCAGCAGCGTAGAGGACAGGGATGGACTAGCGGTTAAAGAGACCCAGTACTTC. V gene TRBV9 combines with J gene TRBJ2-5; 10 bases agree with TRBD2. CDR3 size: 19 residues. In germline, CDR1 is SGDLS, CDR2 YYNGEE. The V segment lost 0 bases and the J segment 3 bases; nucleotides outside the gene matches: 14.

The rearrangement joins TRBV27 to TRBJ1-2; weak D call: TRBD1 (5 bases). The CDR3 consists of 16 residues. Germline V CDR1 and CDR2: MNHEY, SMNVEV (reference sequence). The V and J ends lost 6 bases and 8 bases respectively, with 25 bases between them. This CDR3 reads CASSLAGILKGSGYTF. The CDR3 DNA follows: TGTGCCAGCAGCCTCGCAGGGATCCTCAAGGGGTCCGGCTACACCTTC.

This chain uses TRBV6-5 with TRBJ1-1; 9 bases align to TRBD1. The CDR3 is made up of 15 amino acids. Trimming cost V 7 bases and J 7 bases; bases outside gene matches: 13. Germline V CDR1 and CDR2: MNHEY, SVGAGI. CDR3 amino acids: CASTYRGRKPSEAFF. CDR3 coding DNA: TGTGCCAGCACCTACAGGGGGCGAAAGCCTAGTGAAGCTTTCTTT.

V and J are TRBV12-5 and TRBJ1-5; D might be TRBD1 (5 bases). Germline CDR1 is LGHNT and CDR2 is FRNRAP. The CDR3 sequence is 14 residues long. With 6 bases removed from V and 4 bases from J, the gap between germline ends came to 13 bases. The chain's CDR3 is CASGQGLANQPQHF. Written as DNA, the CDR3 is TGTGCTAGTGGGCAGGGATTAGCAAATCAGCCCCAGCATTTT.

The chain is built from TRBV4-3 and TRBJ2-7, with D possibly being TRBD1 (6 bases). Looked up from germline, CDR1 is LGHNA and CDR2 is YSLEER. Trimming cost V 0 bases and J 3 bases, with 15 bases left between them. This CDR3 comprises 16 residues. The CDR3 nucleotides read TGCGCCAGCAGCCAAGATCTTGGGGGCGCTGGCTACGAGCAGTACTTC. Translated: CASSQDLGGAGYEQYF.

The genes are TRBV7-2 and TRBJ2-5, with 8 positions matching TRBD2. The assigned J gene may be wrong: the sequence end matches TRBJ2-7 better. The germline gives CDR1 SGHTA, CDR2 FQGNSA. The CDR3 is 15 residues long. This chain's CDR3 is CASSETSGSTYEQYF. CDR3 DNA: TGTGCCAGCAGCGAAACTAGCGGCTCTACTTACGAGCAGTACTTC.

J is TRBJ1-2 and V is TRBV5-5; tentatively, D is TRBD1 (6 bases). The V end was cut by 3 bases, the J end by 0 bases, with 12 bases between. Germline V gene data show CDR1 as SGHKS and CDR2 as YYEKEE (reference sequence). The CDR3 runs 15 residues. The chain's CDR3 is CASSSWGPPNYGYTF. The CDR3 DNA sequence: TGTGCCAGCAGCTCATGGGGGCCACCTAACTATGGCTACACCTTC.

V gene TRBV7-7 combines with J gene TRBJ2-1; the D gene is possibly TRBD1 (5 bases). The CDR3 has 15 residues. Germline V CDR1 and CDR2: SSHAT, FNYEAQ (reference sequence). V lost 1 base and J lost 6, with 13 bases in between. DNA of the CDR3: TGTGCCAGCAGCTTAGGCAGGGCGGCTTTCAATGAGCAGTTCTTC. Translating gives CASSLGRAAFNEQFF. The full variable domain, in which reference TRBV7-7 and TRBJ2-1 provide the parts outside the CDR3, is GAGVSQSPRYKVTKRGQDVTLRCDPISSHATLYWYQQALGQGPEFLTYFNYEAQPDKSGLPSDRFSAERPEGSISTLTIQRTEQRDSAMYRCASSLGRAAFNEQFFGPGTRLTVL.

The CDR3 spells CASSQSGGQGSYEQYF. CDR3 sequence (DNA): TGCGCCAGCAGCCAGTCCGGGGGACAGGGGTCCTACGAGCAGTACTTC. This sequence joins TRBV4-3 and TRBJ2-7; 10 nucleotides align to TRBD1. This CDR3 comprises 16 residues. The V and J ends lost 3 bases and 1 base, in that order; junction bases with no gene match: 6. The germline V gene has CDR1 LGHNA and CDR2 YSLEER.

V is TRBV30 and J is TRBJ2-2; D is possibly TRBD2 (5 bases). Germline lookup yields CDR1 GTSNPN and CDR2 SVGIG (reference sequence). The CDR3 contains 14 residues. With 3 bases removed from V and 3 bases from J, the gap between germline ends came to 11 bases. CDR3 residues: CAWSASGYTGELFF. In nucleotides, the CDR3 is TGTGCCTGGAGCGCAAGCGGATACACCGGGGAGCTGTTTTTT.

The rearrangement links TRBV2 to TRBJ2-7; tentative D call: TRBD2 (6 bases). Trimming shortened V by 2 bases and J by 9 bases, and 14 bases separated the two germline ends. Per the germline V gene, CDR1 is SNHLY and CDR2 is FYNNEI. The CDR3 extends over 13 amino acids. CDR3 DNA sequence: TGTGCCAGCAGTGAAAGCGGGTCGTCGGTGCAGTACTTC. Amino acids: CASSESGSSVQYF.